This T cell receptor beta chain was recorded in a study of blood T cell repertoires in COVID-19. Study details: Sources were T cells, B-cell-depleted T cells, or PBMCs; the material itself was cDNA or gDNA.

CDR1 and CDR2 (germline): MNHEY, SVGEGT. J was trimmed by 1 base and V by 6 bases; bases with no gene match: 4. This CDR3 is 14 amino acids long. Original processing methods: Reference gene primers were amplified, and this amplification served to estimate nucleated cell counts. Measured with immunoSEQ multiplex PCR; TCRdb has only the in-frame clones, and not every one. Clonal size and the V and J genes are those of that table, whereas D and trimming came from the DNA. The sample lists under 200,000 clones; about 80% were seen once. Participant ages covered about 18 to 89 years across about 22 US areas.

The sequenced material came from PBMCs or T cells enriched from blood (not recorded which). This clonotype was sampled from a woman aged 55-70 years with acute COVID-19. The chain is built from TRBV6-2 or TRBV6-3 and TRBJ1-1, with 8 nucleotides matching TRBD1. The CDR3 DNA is TGTGCCAGCAGCGACAGGGGTTCGAACACTGAAGCTTTCTTT. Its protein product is CASSDRGSNTEAFF.